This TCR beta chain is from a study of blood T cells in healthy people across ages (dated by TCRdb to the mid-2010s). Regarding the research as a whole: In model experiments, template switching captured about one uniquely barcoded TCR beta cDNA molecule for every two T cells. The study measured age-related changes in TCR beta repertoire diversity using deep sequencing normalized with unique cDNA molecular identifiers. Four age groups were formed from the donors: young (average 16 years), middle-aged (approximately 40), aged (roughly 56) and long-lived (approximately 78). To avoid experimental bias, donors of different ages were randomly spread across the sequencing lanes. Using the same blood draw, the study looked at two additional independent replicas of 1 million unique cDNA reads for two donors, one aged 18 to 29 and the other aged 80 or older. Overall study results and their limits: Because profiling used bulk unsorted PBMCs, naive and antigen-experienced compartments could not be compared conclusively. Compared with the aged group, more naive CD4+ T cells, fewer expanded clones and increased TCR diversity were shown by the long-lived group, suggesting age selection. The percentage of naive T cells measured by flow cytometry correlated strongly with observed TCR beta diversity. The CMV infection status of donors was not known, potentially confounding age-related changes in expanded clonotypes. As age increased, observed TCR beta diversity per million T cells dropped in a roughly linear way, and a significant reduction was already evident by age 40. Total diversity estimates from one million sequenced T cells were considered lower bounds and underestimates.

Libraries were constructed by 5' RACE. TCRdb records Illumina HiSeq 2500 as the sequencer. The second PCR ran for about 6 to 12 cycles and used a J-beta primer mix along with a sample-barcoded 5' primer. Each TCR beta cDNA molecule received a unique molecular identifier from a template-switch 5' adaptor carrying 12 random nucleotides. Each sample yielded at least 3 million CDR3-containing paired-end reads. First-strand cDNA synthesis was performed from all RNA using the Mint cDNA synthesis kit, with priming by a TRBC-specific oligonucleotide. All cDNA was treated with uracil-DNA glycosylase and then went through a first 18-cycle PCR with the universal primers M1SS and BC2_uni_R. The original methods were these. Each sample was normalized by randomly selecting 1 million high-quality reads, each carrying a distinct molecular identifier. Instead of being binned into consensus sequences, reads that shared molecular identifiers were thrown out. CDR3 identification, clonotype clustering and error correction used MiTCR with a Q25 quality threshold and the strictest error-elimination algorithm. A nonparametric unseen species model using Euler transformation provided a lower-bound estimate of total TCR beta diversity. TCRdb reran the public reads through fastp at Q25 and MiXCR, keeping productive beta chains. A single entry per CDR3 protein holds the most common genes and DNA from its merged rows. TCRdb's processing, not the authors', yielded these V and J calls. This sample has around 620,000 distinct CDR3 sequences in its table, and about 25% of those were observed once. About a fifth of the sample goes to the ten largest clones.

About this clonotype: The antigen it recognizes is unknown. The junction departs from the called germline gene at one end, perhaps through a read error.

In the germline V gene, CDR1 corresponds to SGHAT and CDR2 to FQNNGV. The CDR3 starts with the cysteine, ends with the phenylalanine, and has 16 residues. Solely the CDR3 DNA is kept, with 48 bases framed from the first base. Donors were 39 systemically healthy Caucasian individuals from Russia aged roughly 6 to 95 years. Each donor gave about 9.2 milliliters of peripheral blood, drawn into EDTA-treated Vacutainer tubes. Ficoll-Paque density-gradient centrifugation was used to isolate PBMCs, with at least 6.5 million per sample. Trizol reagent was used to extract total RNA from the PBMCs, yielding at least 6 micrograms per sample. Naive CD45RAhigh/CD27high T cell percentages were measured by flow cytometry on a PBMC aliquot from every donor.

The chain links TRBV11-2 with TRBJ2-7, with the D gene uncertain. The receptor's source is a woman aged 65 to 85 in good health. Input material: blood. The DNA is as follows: TGTGCCTGCAGCTTAGGTTTACGCCTCAATCCCTACGAGCAGTACTTC. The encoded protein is CACSLGLRLNPYEQYF.